This is a list of T cell receptor beta chains from one sample in a study of cytomegalovirus exposure and HLA in healthy donors. Clones were sequenced by immunoSEQ multiplex PCR, and TCRdb holds only the in-frame ones, with some missing. The sample lists roughly 130,000 clones, roughly two thirds occurring once. The material sequenced was PBMCs. The receptors were gathered from a man between 25 and 39 years old in good health and CMV-seropositive. CDR3s include the opening cysteine and the closing phenylalanine or tryptophan. Fields, in order: clone size, D gene, V gene, J gene, CDR3 protein, CDR3 DNA. A D gene is named only where the DNA matches it firmly. Where a row states a size, it is once, few, many or the class of an expanded clone; other rows omit it.

>-|TRBD1|TRBV7-9|TRBJ1-2
CASSSYEGGQGYTF
TGTGCCAGCAGCTCCTATGAAGGGGGCCAGGGCTACACCTTC
>-|-|TRBV18|TRBJ2-1
CASSPAISYNEQFF
TGTGCCAGCTCACCTGCTATATCCTACAATGAGCAGTTCTTC
>few|-|TRBV2|TRBJ1-1
CASSLRGLGAFF
TGTGCCAGCTCGCTTCGGGGTCTAGGAGCTTTCTTT
>-|-|TRBV5-6|TRBJ2-3
CASSLGISVRTDTQYF
TGTGCCAGCAGCTTGGGTATCAGCGTCCGCACAGATACGCAGTATTTT
>few|-|TRBV6-5|TRBJ1-2
CASSYQGKGRNYGYTF
TGTGCCAGCAGTTACCAGGGGAAGGGTAGAAACTATGGCTACACCTTC
>-|-|TRBV9|TRBJ2-3
CASSVDSSGSTDTQYF
TGTGCCAGCAGCGTAGATTCCAGCGGGTCCACAGATACGCAGTATTTT
>-|TRBD2|TRBV7-2|TRBJ2-1
CASSFDSSGTTYNEQFF
TGTGCCAGCAGCTTTGATTCTAGCGGGACTACCTACAATGAGCAGTTCTTC
>-|TRBD2|TRBV7-3|TRBJ2-1
CASSFSGRSYNEQFF
TGTGCCAGCAGCTTTAGCGGGAGGTCCTACAATGAGCAGTTCTTC
>-|TRBD2|TRBV5-1|TRBJ2-3
CASSSHPGGITDTQYF
TGCGCCAGCAGCTCCCACCCGGGGGGGATCACAGATACGCAGTATTTT
>-|-|TRBV5-1|TRBJ2-5
CASGPPSQETQYF
TGCGCCAGCGGGCCCCCGAGCCAAGAGACCCAGTACTTC
>few|-|TRBV4-1|TRBJ1-3
CASSQFRVGGNTIYF
TGCGCCAGCAGCCAATTTCGGGTAGGAGGAAACACCATATATTTT
>-|-|TRBV10-3|TRBJ2-7
CATKEGQPYEQYF
TGTGCCACAAAGGAGGGACAGCCATACGAGCAGTACTTC
>-|-|TRBV19|TRBJ1-2
CASSIGGVGNYGYTF
TGTGCCAGTAGTATTGGAGGGGTGGGAAACTATGGCTACACCTTC
>-|TRBD1|TRBV28|TRBJ1-2
CASSFLRDREYGYTF
TGTGCCAGCAGTTTCCTTCGGGACAGGGAGTATGGCTACACCTTC
>-|TRBD2|TRBV5-1|TRBJ2-1
CASSFSGRNGNEQFF
TGCGCCAGCAGCTTTAGCGGGAGAAATGGTAATGAGCAGTTCTTC
>-|-|TRBV2|TRBJ1-1
CASSEGGRPEAFF
TGTGCCAGCAGTGAGGGGGGTCGCCCTGAAGCTTTCTTT
>few|TRBD1|TRBV7-8|TRBJ1-2
CASSLLGRSLVNDRDYGYTF
TGTGCCAGCAGCTTACTCGGGCGTTCCCTCGTGAATGACAGGGACTATGGCTACACCTTC
>-|-|TRBV9|TRBJ1-1
CASSSNQGNTEAFF
TGTGCCAGCAGCTCCAATCAGGGGAACACTGAAGCTTTCTTT
>-|TRBD1|TRBV5-4|TRBJ1-3
CASSRDSESSGNTIYF
TGTGCCAGCAGCAGGGACAGCGAGAGCTCTGGAAACACCATATATTTT
>once|-|TRBV19|TRBJ1-5
CASTPRPGVNQPQHF
TGTGCCAGTACCCCCCGCCCAGGTGTCAATCAGCCCCAGCATTTT
>-|-|TRBV4-1|TRBJ2-5
CASSHLFQRLTETQYF
TGCGCCAGCAGCCACCTATTCCAGCGTCTGACGGAGACCCAGTACTTC
>-|-|TRBV19|TRBJ2-7
CASSIGPNYEQYF
TGTGCCAGTAGTATTGGCCCGAACTACGAGCAGTACTTC
>few|TRBD2|TRBV15|TRBJ2-1
CATSPGLAGYNEQFF
TGTGCCACCAGCCCGGGGCTAGCGGGCTACAATGAGCAGTTCTTC
>-|TRBD1|TRBV4-3|TRBJ2-7
CASSQLTGGYEQYF
TGCGCCAGCAGCCAATTGACAGGGGGCTACGAGCAGTACTTC